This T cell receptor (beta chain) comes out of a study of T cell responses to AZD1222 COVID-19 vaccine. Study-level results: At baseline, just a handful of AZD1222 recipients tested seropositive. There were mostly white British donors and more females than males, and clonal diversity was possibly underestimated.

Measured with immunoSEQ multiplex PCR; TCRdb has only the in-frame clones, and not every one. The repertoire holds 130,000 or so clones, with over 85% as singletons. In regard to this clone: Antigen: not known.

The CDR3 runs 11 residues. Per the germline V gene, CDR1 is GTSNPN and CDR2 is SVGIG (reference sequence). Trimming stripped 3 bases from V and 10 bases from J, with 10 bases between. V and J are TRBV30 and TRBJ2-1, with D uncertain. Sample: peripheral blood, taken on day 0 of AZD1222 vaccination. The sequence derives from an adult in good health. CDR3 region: CAWSRPREQFF. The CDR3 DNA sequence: TGTGCCTGGAGCCGACCACGGGAGCAGTTCTTC.